These 18 T cell receptor beta chains were sequenced from one sample in a study of T cells in Graves' hyperthyroidism and ophthalmopathy. Regions amplified from RNA transcripts were the TCR beta CDR3 regions. A set of HTBI primers served as the primers for a first-round RT-PCR of the TCR CDR3. TCRdb passed the multiplex PCR reads through MiXCR, listing each CDR3 protein once. The table lists some 440,000 distinct CDR3 sequences, about a sixth of them singletons. The source material was blood. These receptors were collected from a woman between 18 and 29 years old with Graves' hyperthyroidism.

This clonotype was counted ten times or more. This rearrangement joins TRBV5-1 to TRBJ2-7, with D unclear. Trimming left V 0 bases short and J 4 bases short, with 11 bases between. CDR1 is SGHRS and CDR2 is YFSETQ in the germline V gene. This CDR3 is built from 14 residues. CDR3 nucleotide sequence: TGCGCCAGCAGCTTGGGGGAACCCTGGTACGAGCAGTACTTC. It specifies CASSLGEPWYEQYF. Combining the CDR3 with reference TRBV5-1 and TRBJ2-7 gives the whole variable domain KAGVTQTPRYLIKTRGQQVTLSCSPISGHRSVSWYQQTPGQGLQFLFEYFSETQRNKGNFPGRFSGRQFSNSRSEMNVSTLELGDSALYLCASSLGEPWYEQYFGPGTRLTVT.

This clonotype has ten or more counts. The V and J genes are TRBV11-1 and TRBJ2-1; 11 bases are a match to TRBD2. The trim removed 5 bases at V and 7 bases at J, leaving 22 bases unmatched. From germline, CDR1 is SGHAT and CDR2 FQDESV (reference sequence). The CDR3 extends over 20 amino acids. This CDR3 reads CASSLTSLLAGVTGGNEQFF. CDR3 DNA sequence: TGTGCCAGCAGCCTAACTTCCTTACTAGCGGGGGTGACCGGTGGGAATGAGCAGTTCTTC.

This clonotype was picked up many times. This chain uses TRBV20-1 with TRBJ2-1; tentatively, D is TRBD1 (5 bases). This CDR3 spans 16 amino acids. Germline values: CDR1 DFQATT, CDR2 SNEGSKA (reference sequence). The V and J ends lost 0 bases and 1 base respectively, with 13 bases between them. The CDR3 here is CSAREIRAGSYNEQFF. The CDR3 coding sequence is TGCAGTGCTAGAGAGATCAGGGCCGGGTCCTACAATGAGCAGTTCTTC.

This clonotype was recorded many times. The chain recombines TRBV2 with TRBJ1-2; D gene uncertain. Trimming cost V 10 bases and J 0 bases, with 15 bases left between them. The CDR3 is 14 amino acids. CDR1 and CDR2 (germline): SNHLY, FYNNEI. CDR3 DNA: TGTGCCACCCGGAAGGAGCAGCCTAACTATGGCTACACCTTC. Translating gives CATRKEQPNYGYTF.

There are many counts of this clonotype. The chain employs TRBV27 and TRBJ1-5, with a weak D call TRBD1 (5 bases). Germline loops: CDR1 MNHEY, CDR2 SMNVEV (reference sequence). This CDR3 comprises 15 residues. V lost 0 bases, J lost 3 bases, and 9 bases lay in between. For the CDR3, the DNA is TGTGCCAGCAGTTTATCCGTCGGGGCCAATCAGCCCCAGCATTTT. Translating it yields CASSLSVGANQPQHF.

This clonotype showed up just a few times. This chain joins TRBV3-1 and TRBJ2-3; D might be TRBD2 (5 bases). Trimming cost V 2 bases and J 1 base, with 19 bases left between them. The CDR3 sequence is 18 residues long. The V gene's germline CDR1 is LGHDT and CDR2 YNNKEL (reference sequence). CDR3 loop: CASSQILRTQRGTDTQYF. CDR3 nucleotide sequence: TGTGCCAGCAGCCAAATCCTCCGGACTCAAAGGGGCACAGATACGCAGTATTTT.

The chain couples TRBV29-1 to TRBJ2-3; D remains ambiguous. The germline V gene has CDR1 SQVTM and CDR2 ANQGSEA. V was cut by 2 bases and J by 2 bases, with 26 bases left in between. The CDR3 extends over 19 amino acids. The CDR3 region is CSVEYFRTGRLWITDTQYF. The CDR3 DNA reads TGCAGCGTTGAATATTTTCGGACCGGGCGGCTGTGGATCACAGATACGCAGTATTTT.

The sample holds many counts of this clonotype. J is TRBJ1-5 and V is TRBV12-3 or TRBV12-4, with 7 nucleotides matching TRBD1. With V trimmed by 6 bases and J by 7 bases, 12 bases remained unmatched. The CDR3 spans 15 residues. CDR3 DNA sequence: TGTGCCAGCAGCCGAACAAACAGGGGCGGCCAGCCCCAGCATTTT. Amino acids: CASSRTNRGGQPQHF.

This clonotype was seen only a few times. The V call is TRBV6-2 or TRBV6-3, the J call TRBJ1-5; D might be TRBD1 (5 bases). V was pared by 0 bases and J by 5 bases, with 23 bases between. The CDR3 has 19 residues. The germline CDR1 and CDR2 sequences are MNHEY and SVGEGT. CDR3 region: CASSYSGEQATMDDQPQHF. The CDR3 nucleotides read TGTGCCAGCAGTTACTCGGGGGAACAGGCCACCATGGACGATCAGCCCCAGCATTTT.

This clonotype has a handful of counts. A much larger clonotype is one base distant, so this may be a read error. This rearrangement joins TRBV28 to TRBJ2-5; TRBD2 agrees at 7 bases. Germline-derived CDR1 and CDR2 are MDHEN and SYDVKM. The CDR3 contains 14 residues. CDR3 coding DNA: TGTACCAGCAGCAAGCCCGGGACTAAAGAGACCCAGTACTTC. Translation gives CTSSKPGTKETQYF. The variable domain in full, with the rest retrieved from reference TRBV28 and TRBJ2-5, is DVKVTQSSRYLVKRTGEKVFLECVQDMDHENMFWYRQDPGLGLRLIYFSYDVKMKEKGDIPEGYSVSREKKERFSLILESASTNQTSMYLCTSSKPGTKETQYFGPGTRLLVL.

This clonotype was counted between two and nine times. The chain recombines TRBV7-2 with TRBJ2-2; maybe TRBD1 (5 bases). CDR1 SGHTA and CDR2 FQGNSA come from the germline V gene. CDR3 length: 14 amino acids. In nucleotides, the CDR3 is TGTGCTCACAGCATGGGGCGCGAAACCGGGGAGCTGTTTTTT. Translation gives CAHSMGRETGELFF.

The rearrangement links TRBV19 to TRBJ2-5; maybe TRBD1 (6 bases). The CDR3 extends over 14 amino acids. V dropped 3 bases and J dropped 5 bases, with 13 bases sitting between them. CDR1 and CDR2 (germline): LNHDA, SQIVND (reference sequence). The CDR3 here is CASSITGMGETQYF. The CDR3 bases are TGTGCCAGTAGTATCACAGGGATGGGGGAGACCCAGTACTTC. Drawing the rest from reference TRBV19 and TRBJ2-5, the complete variable domain is DGGITQSPKYLFRKEGQNVTLSCEQNLNHDAMYWYRQDPGQGLRLIYYSQIVNDFQKGDIAEGYSVSREKKESFPLTVTSAQKNPTAFYLCASSITGMGETQYFGPGTRLLVL.

This clonotype was picked up many times. The chain has TRBV7-2 and TRBJ2-3, with a possible D match to TRBD2 (7 bases). Trimming pared 5 bases from V and 3 bases from J, leaving 18 bases between. The CDR3 loop spans 16 amino acids. CDR1 and CDR2 (germline): SGHTA, FQGNSA. The CDR3 sequence: CASSRRGEGITDTQYF. CDR3 in DNA: TGTGCCAGCAGCCGAAGGGGGGAGGGGATAACAGATACGCAGTATTTT.

This clonotype was observed a few times. This chain joins TRBV7-7 and TRBJ1-1, with TRBD1 as a possible D gene (5 bases). This CDR3 has 15 residues. CDR1 SSHAT and CDR2 FNYEAQ come from the germline V gene (reference sequence). V was clipped by 11 bases and J by 1 base, with 20 bases between them. DNA of the CDR3: TGTGCCCGTACTAACCCGACGGGGGGGAACACTGAAGCTTTCTTT. As protein: CARTNPTGGNTEAFF.

The chain couples TRBV19 to TRBJ1-5; D is ambiguous. This CDR3 has 15 residues. The germline V gene encodes CDR1 LNHDA and CDR2 SQIVND (reference sequence). Between the trimmed V and J ends, which lost 2 bases and 3 bases, there was a span of 11 bases. Written as DNA, the CDR3 is TGTGCCAGTAGTATATCAGAAGTGGACAATCAGCCCCAGCATTTT. It specifies CASSISEVDNQPQHF. The variable domain in full, completed from reference TRBV19 and TRBJ1-5, reads DGGITQSPKYLFRKEGQNVTLSCEQNLNHDAMYWYRQDPGQGLRLIYYSQIVNDFQKGDIAEGYSVSREKKESFPLTVTSAQKNPTAFYLCASSISEVDNQPQHFGDGTRLSIL.

The chain links TRBV5-6 to TRBJ2-7, with D perhaps matching TRBD2 (6 bases). Germline V gene data show CDR1 as SGHDT and CDR2 as YYEEEE. V gave up 1 base and J gave up 4 bases, with 15 bases separating them. The CDR3 covers 15 residues. CDR3 nucleotides: TGTGCCAGCAGCTTGTTGGGCGGGGCGTTTTACGAGCAGTACTTC. It encodes CASSLLGGAFYEQYF.

This clonotype was seen at least ten times. The chain combines TRBV20-1 with TRBJ2-7, with a possible D match to TRBD2 (7 bases). Germline V gene lookup returns CDR1 DFQATT and CDR2 SNEGSKA (reference sequence). V was pared by 1 base and J by 5 bases, with 18 bases between. The CDR3 totals 15 residues. CDR3 coding DNA: TGCAGTGCTAGAGGTCGGGGGGCGGGAGACCACGAGCAGTACTTC. Amino acids: CSARGRGAGDHEQYF.

This clonotype was detected many times. The chain has TRBV2 and TRBJ2-2; D may be TRBD2 (6 bases). The CDR3 has 14 residues. In germline, CDR1 is SNHLY, CDR2 FYNNEI. Trimming cost V 9 bases and J 1 base, with 12 bases left between them. CDR3 loop: CARGGTRNTGELFF. CDR3 in DNA: TGTGCCAGGGGGGGTACACGGAACACCGGGGAGCTGTTTTTT.